These 3 T cell receptor beta chains share one sample of origin, sequenced in a study of shared clonotypes between healthy human individuals. Profiling relied on immunoSEQ multiplex PCR, and the TCRdb table lists in-frame clones only, not all of them. This table has millions of clones, 85% to 95% appearing once. The naive CD8 population came from CD45RO-negative cells selected for CCR7, without terminally differentiated effector memory CD45RA+ cells. Sample: naive CD8+ T cells sorted from blood. The receptors here all came from a man in his late teens or twenties in good health.

This clone appeared once. The chain recombines TRBV29-1 with TRBJ2-3, with 8 bases matching TRBD1. The CDR3 is 16 residues long. The V segment lost 0 bases and the J segment 4 bases; nucleotides outside the gene matches: 9. Germline CDR1 is SQVTM and CDR2 is ANQGSEA. The CDR3: CSVEDLPDRVADTQYF. For the CDR3, the DNA is TGCAGCGTTGAAGATCTCCCGGACAGGGTCGCAGATACGCAGTATTTT.

This chain connects TRBV27 to TRBJ2-1; D call uncertain. Germline V gives CDR1 MNHEY, CDR2 SMNVEV (reference sequence). V was trimmed by 0 bases and J by 6 bases, leaving 6 bases between them. The CDR3 spans 13 residues. The CDR3 region has the DNA TGTGCCAGCAGTTTATCCACGTCCAATGAGCAGTTCTTC. The encoded protein is CASSLSTSNEQFF.

The chain combines TRBV4-3 with TRBJ2-2, with D hard to call. Trimming left V 0 bases short and J 5 bases short, with 10 bases between. The CDR3 totals 15 residues. The germline V gene has CDR1 LGHNA and CDR2 YSLEER. The CDR3 nucleotides read TGCGCCAGCAGCCAAGACTTTAGCTTTACCGGGGAGCTGTTTTTT. Protein product: CASSQDFSFTGELFF.